The 22 T cell receptor beta chains below come from one sample, sequenced in a study of blood T cell repertoires in COVID-19 (dated by TCRdb to between 2020 and 2021). The library was prepared using the immunoSEQ multiplex PCR assay. TCRdb retrieved this table from immuneACCESS and kept in-frame rearrangements only. Not all clones are present; in checked studies, unresolved V genes account for under half, and no reason is known for the remainder. This sample lists under 300,000 clones; about nine tenths were detected once. The ten largest clones represent about 6% of the sample. Material for sequencing was PBMCs or T cells enriched from blood (not recorded which). The receptors shown here come from a woman in her 30s with acute COVID-19.

The rearrangement links TRBV29-1 to TRBJ1-1; 7 nucleotides line up with TRBD1. This CDR3 region has 14 residues. V trimming: 0 bases; J trimming: 4 bases; junction bases outside the gene matches: 5. The germline gives CDR1 SQVTM, CDR2 ANQGSEA. The CDR3 DNA reads TGCAGCGTTGAAGATGGGGCAGGGGGCACTGAAGCTTTCTTT. This sequence encodes CSVEDGAGGTEAFF.

The rearrangement joins TRBV6-5 to TRBJ2-7; TRBD1 matches at 7 bases. This CDR3 spans 14 amino acids. The V segment lost 6 bases and the J segment 1 base; nucleotides outside the gene matches: 6. CDR1 and CDR2 from the germline V gene are MNHEY and SVGAGI. The CDR3 sequence: CASSSNRGSYEQYF. The CDR3 DNA sequence: TGTGCCAGCAGCTCCAACAGGGGTTCCTACGAGCAGTACTTC.

The rearrangement links TRBV28 to TRBJ1-2; D is perhaps TRBD1 (6 bases). V was clipped by 1 base and J by 8 bases, with 14 bases between them. Germline values: CDR1 MDHEN, CDR2 SYDVKM. The CDR3 is 14 residues long. For the CDR3, the DNA is TGTGCCAGCAGTTTATATATAGGGGGGGAAGGCTACACCTTC. This encodes CASSLYIGGEGYTF.

The chain links TRBV9 to TRBJ2-2; TRBD2 matches at 13 bases. The CDR3 consists of 15 residues. Trimming at V came to 4 bases and at J to 5 bases, leaving 2 bases not matched to a gene. Germline V CDR1 and CDR2: SGDLS, YYNGEE. CDR3 bases: TGTGCCAGCAGCATGGGACTAGCGGGGACCGGGGAGCTGTTTTTT. Translated: CASSMGLAGTGELFF. Filled out from reference TRBV9 and TRBJ2-2, the complete variable domain reads DSGVTQTPKHLITATGQRVTLRCSPRSGDLSVYWYQQSLDQGLQFLIQYYNGEERAKGNILERFSAQQFPDLHSELNLSSLELGDSALYFCASSMGLAGTGELFFGEGSRLTVL.

CDR3 amino acids: CASSIGGGTSFNSYNEQFF. The CDR3 nucleotides are TGTGCCAGTAGTATAGGCGGGGGAACTTCCTTTAATTCCTACAATGAGCAGTTCTTC. V usage is TRBV19 and J usage is TRBJ2-1; 7 nucleotides match TRBD2. This CDR3 comprises 19 residues. V shed 1 base, J shed 1 base, and the junction held 13 bases outside the gene matches. Germline V gives CDR1 LNHDA, CDR2 SQIVND (reference sequence).

This clone was seen more than once but under ten times. The chain joins TRBV4-1 to TRBJ1-5, with 8 bases that match TRBD1. The junction had 14 bases not matched to a gene; V was cut back by 2 bases and J by 2 bases. This CDR3 has 19 residues. Looked up from germline, CDR1 is MGHRA and CDR2 is YSYEKL. CDR3 loop: CASSQTGTGVSPGNQPQHF. Here the CDR3 DNA reads TGCGCCAGCAGCCAAACCGGGACAGGCGTTTCCCCAGGCAATCAGCCCCAGCATTTT.

V is TRBV7-2 and J is TRBJ1-2; tentatively, D is TRBD1 (5 bases). This CDR3 has 15 residues. Trimming pared 3 bases from V and 5 bases from J, leaving 16 bases between. Germline lookup yields CDR1 SGHTA and CDR2 FQGNSA. CDR3 residues: CASSFPGTEKYGYTF. The CDR3 nucleotides read TGTGCCAGCAGCTTCCCCGGGACTGAAAAGTATGGCTACACCTTC. Using reference TRBV7-2 and TRBJ1-2 for the parts outside the CDR3, the full variable domain is GAGVSQSPSNKVTEKGKDVELRCDPISGHTALYWYRQSLGQGLEFLIYFQGNSAPDKSGLPSDRFSAERTGGSVSTLTIQRTQQEDSAVYLCASSFPGTEKYGYTFGSGTRLTVV.

This clone was counted between two and nine times. The chain combines TRBV4-1 with TRBJ1-6, with D maybe TRBD1 (6 bases). Trimming shortened V by 0 bases and J by 3 bases, and 15 bases separated the two germline ends. Germline loops: CDR1 MGHRA, CDR2 YSYEKL. The CDR3 extends over 18 amino acids. CDR3 protein: CASSQDMNRANYNSPLHF. As DNA, the CDR3 is TGCGCCAGCAGCCAAGATATGAACAGGGCGAACTATAATTCACCCCTCCACTTT.

The sample holds a few counts of this clone. The V gene is TRBV27, the J gene TRBJ2-7, with 13 bases matching TRBD2. The ends lost 6 bases at V and 5 bases at J; junction bases unmatched: 7. The V gene's germline CDR1 is MNHEY and CDR2 SMNVEV (reference sequence). This CDR3 has 15 residues. DNA for the CDR3: TGTGCCAGCAGCCTTCCGGGACTAGCGGGGCACGAGCAGTACTTC. This translates into CASSLPGLAGHEQYF.

Here the CDR3 reads CAISRRQGQDNEQFF. CDR3 bases: TGTGCCATCAGTAGACGCCAGGGACAGGACAATGAGCAGTTCTTC. The V call is TRBV10-3, the J call TRBJ2-1; 8 nucleotides align to TRBD1. There are 15 residues in the CDR3. V was clipped by 5 bases and J by 5 bases; unmatched bases: 8. The germline gives CDR1 ENHRY, CDR2 SYGVKD.

The chain carries TRBV19 and TRBJ1-2; D gene uncertain. CDR1 is LNHDA and CDR2 is SQIVND in the germline V gene (reference sequence). V was trimmed by 10 bases and J by 7 bases, leaving 7 bases between them. This CDR3 is built from 9 residues. The CDR3 loop is CATPVGYTF. The CDR3 region has the DNA TGTGCCACCCCTGTTGGCTACACCTTC. The variable domain in full, completed from reference TRBV19 and TRBJ1-2, reads DGGITQSPKYLFRKEGQNVTLSCEQNLNHDAMYWYRQDPGQGLRLIYYSQIVNDFQKGDIAEGYSVSREKKESFPLTVTSAQKNPTAFYLCATPVGYTFGSGTRLTVV.

This sequence joins TRBV28 and TRBJ1-2, with D unclear. Germline CDR1 is MDHEN and CDR2 is SYDVKM. Between the trimmed V and J ends, which lost 3 bases and 2 bases, there was a span of 10 bases. CDR3 length: 14 residues. CDR3: CASSLAYTNYGYTF. CDR3 DNA sequence: TGTGCCAGCAGTTTGGCTTACACCAACTATGGCTACACCTTC.

This clone was detected once. The chain couples TRBV9 to TRBJ2-7; 16 nucleotides match TRBD2. The germline gives CDR1 SGDLS, CDR2 YYNGEE. Unmatched junction bases numbered 4, after V lost 3 bases and J lost 1 base. The length of the CDR3 is 17 residues. The CDR3 nucleotides read TGTGCCAGCAGCGCCGGGACTAGCGGGAGGGGATCCTACGAGCAGTACTTC. This translates into CASSAGTSGRGSYEQYF.

The rearrangement links TRBV5-5 to TRBJ2-2; 8 bases match TRBD2. Germline values: CDR1 SGHKS, CDR2 YYEKEE (reference sequence). The ends lost 4 bases at V and 0 bases at J; junction bases unmatched: 2. This CDR3 has 15 amino acids. The CDR3 sequence: CASSRRGANTGELFF. In DNA form, the CDR3 reads TGTGCCAGCAGCCGGCGGGGGGCGAACACCGGGGAGCTGTTTTTT.

The V and J genes are TRBV27 and TRBJ1-5; no reliable D call. CDR1 is MNHEY, CDR2 SMNVEV, per germline (reference sequence). V was cut by 5 bases and J by 3 bases, with 14 bases left in between. The CDR3 runs 15 residues. CDR3 sequence reads: CASSPPGSVNQPQHF. The CDR3 nucleotides are TGTGCCAGCAGTCCGCCGGGGTCGGTCAATCAGCCCCAGCATTTT.

This clone was seen a single time. The genes are TRBV29-1 and TRBJ2-7; TRBD2 matches 11 bases. This CDR3 contains 13 residues. V lost 6 bases to trimming and J lost 7 bases; unmatched junction nucleotides: 8. Germline V gene lookup returns CDR1 SQVTM and CDR2 ANQGSEA. The CDR3 reads CSVASGGRSEQYF. CDR3 sequence (DNA): TGCAGCGTGGCTAGCGGGGGGCGTTCTGAGCAGTACTTC.

This chain connects TRBV6-5 to TRBJ2-7; 8 positions match TRBD1. Trimming at V came to 5 bases and at J to 3 bases, leaving 6 bases not matched to a gene. Per the germline V gene, CDR1 is MNHEY and CDR2 is SVGAGI. The CDR3 runs 14 residues. This chain's CDR3 is CASSRQGTGYEQYF. CDR3 nucleotide sequence: TGTGCCAGCAGTAGACAGGGGACAGGCTACGAGCAGTACTTC.

This clone came up a few times. The rearrangement uses TRBV7-2 and TRBJ1-5; TRBD1 agrees at 10 bases. CDR3 length: 14 amino acids. Germline V gene data show CDR1 as SGHTA and CDR2 as FQGNSA. Trimming took 4 bases from V and 7 from J; bases not matched to a gene: 4. CDR3 amino acids: CASSSGQGEQPQHF. CDR3 bases: TGTGCCAGCAGCTCAGGACAGGGGGAACAGCCCCAGCATTTT.

The rearrangement links TRBV3-1 (or the pseudogene TRBV3-2) to TRBJ2-5, with D tentatively TRBD2 (6 bases). V lost 1 base and J lost 7, with 7 bases in between. The CDR3 covers 12 residues. Germline V CDR1 and CDR2: LGHDT, YNNKEL (reference sequence). The CDR3 protein is CASSQGGGTQYF. The CDR3 region has the DNA TGTGCCAGCAGCCAAGGGGGAGGGACCCAGTACTTC.

This chain links TRBV18 with TRBJ2-7, with D tentatively TRBD2 (5 bases). Germline V gene data show CDR1 as KGHSH and CDR2 as LQKENI. This CDR3 is built from 15 residues. V shed 6 bases and J shed 4 bases, with 19 bases lying between them. CDR3 sequence (DNA): TGTGCCAGCTCGGAAACTAGTTCCCTCCAGTACGAGCAGTACTTC. Protein sequence: CASSETSSLQYEQYF.

The chain is built from TRBV13 and TRBJ2-2, with 7 bases identical to TRBD1. After removal of 3 bases from V and 4 bases from J, the junction contained 11 bases not matched to a gene. The germline V gene has CDR1 PRHDT and CDR2 FYEKMQ (reference sequence). CDR3 length: 17 residues. CDR3 nucleotides: TGTGCCAGCAGCTTGGGACCCACAGGGGCGAGCACCGGGGAGCTGTTTTTT. It yields the protein CASSLGPTGASTGELFF.

This clone appeared a few times. The chain employs TRBV28 and TRBJ1-5; D not resolved. The CDR3 totals 16 residues. CDR1 MDHEN and CDR2 SYDVKM come from the germline V gene. Trimming shortened V by 2 bases and J by 0 bases, and 11 bases separated the two germline ends. CDR3 nucleotides: TGTGCCAGCAGTTTAGTACAGATGTATAGCAATCAGCCCCAGCATTTT. Its protein is CASSLVQMYSNQPQHF.